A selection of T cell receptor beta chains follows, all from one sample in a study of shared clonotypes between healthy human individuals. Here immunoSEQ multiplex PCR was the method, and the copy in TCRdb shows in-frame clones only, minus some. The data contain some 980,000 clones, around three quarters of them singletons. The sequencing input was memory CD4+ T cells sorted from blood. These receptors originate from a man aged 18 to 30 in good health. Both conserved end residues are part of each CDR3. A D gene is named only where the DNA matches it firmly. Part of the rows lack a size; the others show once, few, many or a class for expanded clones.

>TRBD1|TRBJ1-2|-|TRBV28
TGTGCCAGTAATGACAGGGCTTCTGGCTACACCTTC
CASNDRASGYTF
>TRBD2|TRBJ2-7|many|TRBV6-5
TGTGCCAGCAGACGACTAGCGGGAGACCACGAGCAGTACTTC
CASRRLAGDHEQYF
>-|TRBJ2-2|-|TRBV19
TGTGCCAGTAGTAACTTGGGGGCGAACACCGGGGAGCTGTTTTTT
CASSNLGANTGELFF
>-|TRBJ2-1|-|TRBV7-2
TGTGCCAGCAGCGACGCCCTGGGACAAAGATACAATGAGCAGTTCTTC
CASSDALGQRYNEQFF
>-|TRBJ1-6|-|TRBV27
TGTGCCAGCAGTTTATCCCCCAGAGTACCAGATTCACCCCTCCACTTT
CASSLSPRVPDSPLHF
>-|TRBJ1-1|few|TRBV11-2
TGTGCCAGCAGCTTAGGACCGGAAGCTTTCTTT
CASSLGPEAFF
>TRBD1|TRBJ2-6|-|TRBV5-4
TGTGCCAGCAGCACGGGACAGGGTACGAATGGGGCCAACGTCCTGACTTTC
CASSTGQGTNGANVLTF
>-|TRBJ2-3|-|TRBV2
TGTGCCAGCAGCGGCGGCCTGCCAGATACGCAGTATTTT
CASSGGLPDTQYF
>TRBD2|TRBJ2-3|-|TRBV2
TGTGCCAGCAGTCCAGGGACTAGCGGGTTCACAGATACGCAGTATTTT
CASSPGTSGFTDTQYF
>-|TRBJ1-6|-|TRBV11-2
TGTGCCAGCAGCTTAGTGTCTTATAATTCACCCCTCCACTTT
CASSLVSYNSPLHF
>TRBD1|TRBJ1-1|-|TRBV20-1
TGCAGTGCTACTCGACAGGGCGAAGCTTTCTTT
CSATRQGEAFF
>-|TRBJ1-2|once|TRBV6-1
TGTGCCAGCAGTGAAGCTCTTGCGGGTACCTATGGCTACACCTTC
CASSEALAGTYGYTF
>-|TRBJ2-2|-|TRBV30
TGTGCCTGGAGTAGACAGTCAACCGGGGAGCTGTTTTTT
CAWSRQSTGELFF
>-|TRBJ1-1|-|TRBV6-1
TGTGCCAGCAGTTTTTCCGGGGGGGGAGAGACTGAAGCTTTCTTT
CASSFSGGGETEAFF
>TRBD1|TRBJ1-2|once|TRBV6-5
TGTGCCAGCAGTCCCGGGACAGGGGAATATGGCTACACCTTC
CASSPGTGEYGYTF
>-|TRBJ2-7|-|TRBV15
TGTGCCACCAGCAGAGATCCAGCGGCGTATGTCGAGCAGTACTTC
CATSRDPAAYVEQYF
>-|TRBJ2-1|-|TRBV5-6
TGTGCCAGCAGCCAGCCCGGGGGGCATAGATTGAATGAGCAGTTCTTC
CASSQPGGHRLNEQFF
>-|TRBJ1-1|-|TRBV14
TGTGCCAGCAGCCAACACAACGGGGGCGGGAGCACTGAAGCTTTCTTT
CASSQHNGGGSTEAFF
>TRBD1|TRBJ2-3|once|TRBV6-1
TGTGCCAGCAGTGGGTACAGGGGGACAGATACGCAGTATTTT
CASSGYRGTDTQYF
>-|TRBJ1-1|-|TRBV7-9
TGTGCCAGCAGCTTAATACAGGGCACTGAAGCTTTCTTT
CASSLIQGTEAFF
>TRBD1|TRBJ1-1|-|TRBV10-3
TGTGCCATCAGAGGGACAGGGGAGGCCACTGAAGCTTTCTTT
CAIRGTGEATEAFF
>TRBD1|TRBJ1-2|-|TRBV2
TGTGCCAGCAACGGACAGGGAATCTATGGCTACACCTTC
CASNGQGIYGYTF
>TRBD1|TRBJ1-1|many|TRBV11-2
TGTGCCAGCAGCTATGATGACAGGGGAGGGAAGACTGAAGCTTTCTTT
CASSYDDRGGKTEAFF
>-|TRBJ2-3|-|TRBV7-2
TGTGCCAGCAGCCCCATTAGCACAGATACGCAGTATTTT
CASSPISTDTQYF
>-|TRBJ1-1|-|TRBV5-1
TGCGCCAGCAGCTTGAACCTCATGAACACTGAAGCTTTCTTT
CASSLNLMNTEAFF
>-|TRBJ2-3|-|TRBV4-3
TGCGCCAGCAGCCAAGAAGTCTATGGCGCAGATACGCAGTATTTT
CASSQEVYGADTQYF
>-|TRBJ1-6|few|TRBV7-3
TGTGCCAGCAGCTCCCAGGGACCCCTCCACTTT
CASSSQGPLHF
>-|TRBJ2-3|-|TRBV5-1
TGCGCCAGCAGCACATACTCCAGGGGGGGTACAGATACGCAGTATTTT
CASSTYSRGGTDTQYF
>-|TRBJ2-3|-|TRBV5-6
TGTGCCAGCAGCCGGATGCAGGAGCCGAGCACAGATACGCAGTATTTT
CASSRMQEPSTDTQYF
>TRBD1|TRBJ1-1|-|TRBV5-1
TGCGCCAGCAGCCAGGACAGGGGGCAAGCTGAAGCTTTCTTT
CASSQDRGQAEAFF
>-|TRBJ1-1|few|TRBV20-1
TGCAGTGCTAGGGCTAACACTGAAGCTTTCTTT
CSARANTEAFF
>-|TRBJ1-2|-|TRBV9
TGTGCCAGTCAGTCCGGCGCGGGCTACACCTTC
CASQSGAGYTF
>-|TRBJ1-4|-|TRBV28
TGTGCCAGCAGTTTTCCCCAGGCAACTTTTAATGAAAAACTGTTTTTT
CASSFPQATFNEKLFF
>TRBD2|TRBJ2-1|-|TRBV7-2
TGTGCCAGCAGCTTACCCGGACTAGCGGGAGGGAATGAGCAGTTCTTC
CASSLPGLAGGNEQFF
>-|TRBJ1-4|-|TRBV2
TGTGCCAGCAGCCGACAGGCGGGCACCAATGAAAAACTGTTTTTT
CASSRQAGTNEKLFF
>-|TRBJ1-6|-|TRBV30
TGTGCCTGGAAAGGACTCGCGAGGGATTCACCCCTCCACTTT
CAWKGLARDSPLHF
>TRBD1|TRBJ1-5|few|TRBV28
TGTGCCACCAGACAGGGCCCCCAAAAGCCCCAGCATTTT
CATRQGPQKPQHF
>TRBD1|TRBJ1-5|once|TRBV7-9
TGTGCCAGCAGCTCGGGACAGGATAATCAGCCCCAGCATTTT
CASSSGQDNQPQHF
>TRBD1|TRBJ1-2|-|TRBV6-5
TGTGCCAGCAGTTACCCAGACAGGGCCGGCTACACCTTC
CASSYPDRAGYTF
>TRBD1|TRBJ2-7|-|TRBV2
TGTGCCAGCAGTGAAGAGGGGGCATGGGGTTACGAGCAGTACTTC
CASSEEGAWGYEQYF
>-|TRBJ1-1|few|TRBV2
TGTGCCAGCAGTGAAATGGGGGGTGCTTTCTTT
CASSEMGGAFF
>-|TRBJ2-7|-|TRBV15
TGTGCCACCAGCAGCTTCAATTCCTACGAGCAGTACTTC
CATSSFNSYEQYF
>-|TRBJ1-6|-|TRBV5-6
TGTGCCAGCAGCTTGGGCGGGGGCCATAATTCACCCCTCCACTTT
CASSLGGGHNSPLHF
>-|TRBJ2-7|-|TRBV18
TGTGCCAGCTCACACGAGGAGGGAGACGAGCAGTACTTC
CASSHEEGDEQYF
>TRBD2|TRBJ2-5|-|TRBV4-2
TGTGCCAGCAGCCAGGGACTAGCGGGGGTAGTGACCCAGTACTTC
CASSQGLAGVVTQYF
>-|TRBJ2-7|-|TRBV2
TGTGCCAGCAGTGCGTGGCAGCGAAGCTACGAGCAGTACTTC
CASSAWQRSYEQYF
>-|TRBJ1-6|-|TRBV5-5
TGTGCCAGCAGCCCGGTCTGGGAAACGATCTCACCCCTCCACTTT
CASSPVWETISPLHF
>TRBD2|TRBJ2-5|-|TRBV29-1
TGCAGCGTTGGTGGGGAGGGCCGGTACTTC
CSVGGEGRYF
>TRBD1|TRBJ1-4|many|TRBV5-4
TGTGCCAGCAGCTTGGCCCGGACAGGGAGGAATGAAAAACTGTTTTTT
CASSLARTGRNEKLFF
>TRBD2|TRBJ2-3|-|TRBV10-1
TGCGCCAGCAGTGTCACTAGCGGGGGCACAGATACGCAGTATTTT
CASSVTSGGTDTQYF
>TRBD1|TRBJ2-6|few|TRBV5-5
TGTGCCAGCAGCTTGAACCCCGGGACAGGGGGCGCTGGGGCCAACGTCCTGACTTTC
CASSLNPGTGGAGANVLTF
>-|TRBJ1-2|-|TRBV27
TGTGCCAGCAGTCTCCGAGGAAGTAACTATGGCTACACCTTC
CASSLRGSNYGYTF